Listed below are T cell receptor beta chains from one sample, sequenced in a study of blood T cells in healthy people across ages. TCRdb re-analysed the 5' RACE reads in MiXCR, keeping a single row per CDR3 protein. The data contain approximately 800,000 distinct CDR3 sequences, 20% to 30% of them singletons. These data also featured in a second study, about T cells of mothers and their children.

Sequencing input: blood. These receptors were taken from a boy younger than 18 in good health. CDR3s include the opening cysteine and the closing phenylalanine or tryptophan. A D gene is named only where the DNA matches it firmly. Clone size appears in some rows only: once, few, many, or a class for an expanded clone.

d_gene	j_gene	v_gene	abundance	CDR3aa	CDR3nt
NA	TRBJ2-2	TRBV5-4	NA	CASSPLGLTNTGELFF	TGTGCCAGCAGCCCCCTGGGGCTTACGAACACCGGGGAGCTGTTTTTT
TRBD1	TRBJ2-1	TRBV29-1	few	CSVSEGTGGAYNEQFF	TGCAGCGTTTCAGAGGGAACAGGGGGCGCTTACAATGAGCAGTTCTTC
NA	TRBJ1-2	TRBV5-1	NA	CASSYRAQEGGYTF	TGCGCCAGCAGCTACCGGGCTCAGGAGGGGGGCTACACCTTC
NA	TRBJ2-2	TRBV11-3	NA	CASSLDKVGRNTGELFF	TGTGCCAGCAGCTTAGATAAGGTTGGGAGAAACACCGGGGAGCTGTTTTTT
NA	TRBJ2-5	TRBV3-1	NA	CASSFGWGPGETQYF	TGTGCCAGCAGCTTCGGTTGGGGCCCTGGGGAGACCCAGTACTTC
NA	TRBJ2-7	TRBV4-1	NA	CASSQEDTSSYEQYF	TGCGCCAGCAGCCAAGAGGACACGAGCTCCTACGAGCAGTACTTC
TRBD2	TRBJ2-4	TRBV7-2	few	CASSLLAGLPRAKNIQYF	TGTGCCAGCAGCTTACTAGCGGGTCTACCCCGAGCCAAAAACATTCAGTACTTC
NA	TRBJ2-7	TRBV29-1	NA	CSVEVGRPYEQYF	TGCAGCGTTGAAGTCGGGCGCCCCTACGAGCAGTACTTC
TRBD1	TRBJ2-1	TRBV9	NA	CASSLPRTGLGNEQFF	TGTGCCAGCAGCCTCCCGAGGACAGGGTTAGGGAATGAGCAGTTCTTC
NA	TRBJ2-2	TRBV5-1	NA	CASSLSQTNTGELFF	TGCGCCAGCAGCTTATCCCAGACGAACACCGGGGAGCTGTTTTTT
NA	TRBJ2-5	TRBV5-1	once	CASSWGDIQETQYF	TGCGCCAGCAGCTGGGGGGACATTCAAGAGACCCAGTACTTC
NA	TRBJ1-2	TRBV12-3/TRBV12-4	NA	CASSQGQFNYGYTF	TGTGCCAGCAGCCAGGGGCAGTTTAACTATGGCTACACCTTC
TRBD2	TRBJ2-7	TRBV20-1	NA	CSARGSGTTYEQYF	TGCAGTGCTAGGGGCTCCGGGACTACCTACGAGCAGTACTTC
NA	TRBJ1-2	TRBV12-3/TRBV12-4	few	CASSPRGRGSNYGYTF	TGTGCCAGCAGTCCCCGGGGCAGGGGATCTAACTATGGCTACACCTTC
NA	TRBJ1-4	TRBV12-3/TRBV12-4	NA	CASTPGLGQEKLFF	TGTGCCAGCACCCCGGGGTTAGGACAAGAAAAACTGTTTTTT
TRBD1	TRBJ2-7	TRBV12-3/TRBV12-4	NA	CASSWDSSEQYF	TGTGCCAGCAGTTGGGACAGTTCCGAGCAGTACTTC
TRBD1	TRBJ1-2	TRBV29-1	NA	CSVGTGMDYGYTF	TGCAGCGTTGGGACAGGGATGGACTATGGCTACACCTTC
NA	TRBJ2-7	TRBV7-6	NA	CASSPTEGYEQYF	TGTGCCAGCAGCCCGACAGAAGGCTACGAGCAGTACTTC
TRBD1	TRBJ2-2	TRBV7-9	NA	CASSSGQGAIPNTGELFF	TGTGCCAGCAGCTCGGGACAGGGGGCAATTCCGAACACCGGGGAGCTGTTTTTT
NA	TRBJ1-1	TRBV5-1	NA	CASSLAQGMNTEAFF	TGCGCCAGCAGCTTGGCCCAAGGAATGAACACTGAAGCTTTCTTT
NA	TRBJ1-5	TRBV29-1	few	CSASGVNQPQHF	TGCAGCGCGTCGGGGGTCAATCAGCCCCAGCATTTT
NA	TRBJ2-5	TRBV27	NA	CASSPAQGFQETQYF	TGTGCCAGCAGTCCAGCTCAGGGTTTCCAAGAGACCCAGTACTTC
TRBD2	TRBJ2-5	TRBV20-1	few	CSAASGGFQETQYF	TGCAGTGCTGCTAGCGGGGGGTTTCAAGAGACCCAGTACTTC
NA	TRBJ2-3	TRBV20-1	few	CSARRGPRTDTQYF	TGCAGTGCTAGACGAGGCCCCAGGACAGATACGCAGTATTTT
NA	TRBJ2-5	TRBV28	NA	CASSLGWRETQYF	TGTGCCAGCAGTCTGGGTTGGAGGGAGACCCAGTACTTC
NA	TRBJ2-7	TRBV20-1	NA	CSAVKSGSSYEQYF	TGCAGTGCTGTCAAATCGGGGTCATCCTACGAGCAGTACTTC
NA	TRBJ2-1	TRBV11-2	NA	CASSLWGAYNEQFF	TGTGCCAGCAGCTTATGGGGGGCATACAATGAGCAGTTCTTC
TRBD1	TRBJ2-6	TRBV4-2	NA	CASSQRAGTGYSGANVLTF	TGTGCCAGCAGCCAGAGGGCCGGGACAGGGTACTCTGGGGCCAACGTCCTGACTTTC
TRBD2	TRBJ2-5	TRBV5-1	NA	CASSAIGGGIQETQYF	TGCGCCAGCAGCGCCATTGGCGGGGGTATTCAAGAGACCCAGTACTTC
TRBD1	TRBJ1-1	TRBV30	NA	CAWSQGAEAFF	TGTGCCTGGAGCCAGGGGGCTGAAGCTTTCTTT
NA	TRBJ2-3	TRBV29-1	few	CSVEFGLFPDTQYF	TGCAGCGTTGAGTTCGGATTGTTTCCAGATACGCAGTATTTT
NA	TRBJ2-5	TRBV2	NA	CASNGGISETQYF	TGTGCCAGCAACGGCGGGATCTCAGAGACCCAGTACTTC
TRBD2	TRBJ2-1	TRBV28	NA	CASSLYQERGATWDYNEQFF	TGTGCCAGCAGTTTATACCAAGAGCGGGGGGCCACCTGGGACTACAATGAGCAGTTCTTC
NA	TRBJ2-7	TRBV10-1	few	CASSDGGRSGYEQYF	TGCGCCAGCAGTGATGGTGGGCGAAGTGGCTACGAGCAGTACTTC
NA	TRBJ2-7	TRBV11-2	NA	CASSLDRGGGEQYF	TGTGCCAGCAGCTTAGATCGAGGAGGAGGCGAGCAGTACTTC
NA	TRBJ1-4	TRBV20-1	NA	CSARDLAKGGSEKLFF	TGCAGTGCTAGAGATTTAGCGAAGGGGGGGAGTGAAAAACTGTTTTTT